What follows are 23 T cell receptor beta chains derived from one specimen sequenced in a study of cytomegalovirus exposure and HLA in healthy donors. Use of 60 Vbeta and 13 Jbeta primers characterized the PCR. The table came from immunoSEQ multiplex PCR; TCRdb's copy has only in-frame clones and leaves some out. The top ten clones hold over 1.5% of a sample with under 200,000 clones, around 83% of them seen once. The specimen sequenced was PBMCs. These receptors came from a man aged 35 to 55 in good health and CMV-seropositive.

This sequence joins TRBV28 and TRBJ2-3; D possibly corresponds to TRBD2 (6 bases). CDR3 length: 15 amino acids. Per the germline V gene, CDR1 is MDHEN and CDR2 is SYDVKM. The V end was cut by 7 bases, the J end by 4 bases, with 18 bases between. Here the CDR3 reads CASTPVGRDADTQYF. The CDR3 region has the DNA TGTGCCAGCACCCCAGTGGGGCGGGACGCAGATACGCAGTATTTT.

This clone was picked up one time. This sequence joins TRBV6-1 and TRBJ1-2; D is undetermined. Deletions cut 10 bases from V and 4 bases from J, with 19 bases between. The CDR3 is 14 residues long. CDR1 and CDR2 from the germline V gene are MNHNS and SASEGT. DNA for the CDR3: TGTGCCACCACGCTGGCCCCGCAGATCTATGGCTACACCTTC. It yields the protein CATTLAPQIYGYTF.

CDR3 coding DNA: TGCGCCAGCAGCTTCGGACAGGGAACCTACGAGCAGTACTTC. It yields the protein CASSFGQGTYEQYF. The chain has TRBV5-1 and TRBJ2-5; the match to TRBD1 covers 8 bases. Near its end, the DNA agrees better with TRBJ2-7, so the J call may be wrong. Looked up from germline, CDR1 is SGHRS and CDR2 is YFSETQ. This CDR3 has 14 amino acids.

The chain links TRBV19 to TRBJ2-4; TRBD2 matches at 11 bases. Germline CDR1 is LNHDA and CDR2 is SQIVND (reference sequence). The CDR3 is 15 amino acids. V lost 3 bases and J lost 7; bases outside the gene matches: 5. In DNA, the CDR3 is TGTGCCAGTAGTATTACTAGCGGGAGAGGCAACATTCAGTACTTC. It translates to CASSITSGRGNIQYF.

The rearrangement uses TRBV5-1 and TRBJ2-5, with a weak D call TRBD1 (6 bases). Trimming pared 4 bases from V and 5 bases from J, leaving 18 bases between. The CDR3 runs to 15 residues. Looked up from germline, CDR1 is SGHRS and CDR2 is YFSETQ. The CDR3 protein is CASSPGQRGFETQYF. The DNA of the CDR3 is TGCGCCAGCAGCCCAGGACAGCGAGGGTTTGAGACCCAGTACTTC.

This clone appeared a few times. This chain connects TRBV27 to TRBJ1-2; D might be TRBD1 (6 bases). Germline CDR1 MNHEY, CDR2 SMNVEV (reference sequence). CDR3 length: 14 residues. Trimming cost V 0 bases and J 8 bases, with 13 bases left between them. The CDR3 DNA is TGTGCCAGCAGTTTATCGGGGGGGGGCCGGGGCTACACCTTC. Its protein product is CASSLSGGGRGYTF.

This rearrangement joins TRBV7-9 to TRBJ2-1; 8 nucleotides align to TRBD2. Germline-derived CDR1 and CDR2 are SEHNR and FQNEAQ (reference sequence). The CDR3 extends over 16 amino acids. Trimming cost V 1 base and J 8 bases; bases outside gene matches: 10. In DNA, the CDR3 is TGTGCCAGCAGCTTAGGGGGCGGGAGGTCCGCGGATGAGCAGTTCTTC. Encoded protein: CASSLGGGRSADEQFF.

The chain joins TRBV2 to TRBJ1-3; D possibly corresponds to TRBD1 (6 bases). Germline CDR1 reads SNHLY; CDR2 reads FYNNEI. There are 14 residues in the CDR3. With 5 bases removed from V and 4 bases from J, the gap between germline ends came to 12 bases. The CDR3 here is CASSRTGFGNTIYF. In DNA, the CDR3 is TGTGCCAGCAGTCGAACAGGGTTCGGAAACACCATATATTTT.

The chain is built from TRBV5-1 and TRBJ1-4, with 9 bases aligning to TRBD1. Germline CDR1 and CDR2: SGHRS and YFSETQ. The CDR3 loop spans 14 amino acids. V shed 5 bases and J 5 bases; nucleotides not matched to a gene: 4. CDR3 amino acids: CASRAGTGNEKLFF. The CDR3 coding sequence is TGCGCCAGCAGGGCCGGGACAGGGAATGAAAAACTGTTTTTT.

This chain links TRBV4-2 with TRBJ2-3, with a possible D match to TRBD2 (6 bases). Trimming shortened V by 3 bases and J by 2 bases, and 15 bases separated the two germline ends. This CDR3 comprises 16 residues. Germline V gene lookup returns CDR1 LGHNA and CDR2 YNFKEQ. DNA for the CDR3: TGTGCCAGCAGCCAGTTTGCGGGCGGGAACACAGATACGCAGTATTTT. Encoded protein: CASSQFAGGNTDTQYF.

This clone was seen more than once but under ten times. The chain has TRBV7-2 and TRBJ2-1; TRBD1 might be the D (5 bases). Looked up from germline, CDR1 is SGHTA and CDR2 is FQGNSA. The CDR3 totals 13 residues. The germline V and J ends were trimmed by 4 bases and 6 bases, with 10 bases remaining between them. The CDR3 reads CASSSKQGNEQFF. DNA of the CDR3: TGTGCCAGCAGCTCCAAGCAGGGCAATGAGCAGTTCTTC.

This rearrangement joins TRBV18 to TRBJ2-7; D might be TRBD2 (6 bases). Between the trimmed V and J ends, which lost 3 bases and 4 bases, there was a span of 10 bases. Germline CDR1 KGHSH, CDR2 LQKENI. The CDR3 has 13 amino acids. The CDR3 nucleotides read TGTGCCAGCTCACCCGATAGCGGTTACGAGCAGTACTTC. Its protein is CASSPDSGYEQYF. The full variable domain, with the rest looked up from reference TRBV18 and TRBJ2-7, is NAGVMQNPRHLVRRRGQEARLRCSPMKGHSHVYWYRQLPEEGLKFMVYLQKENIIDESGMPKERFSAEFPKEGPSILRIQQVVRGDSAAYFCASSPDSGYEQYFGPGTRLTVT.

The chain links TRBV6-1 to TRBJ2-1, with D possibly TRBD2 on 5 matching bases. Between the trimmed V and J ends, which lost 4 bases and 6 bases, there was a span of 10 bases. Germline loops: CDR1 MNHNS, CDR2 SASEGT. The CDR3 is 13 residues long. CDR3 loop: CASSALAANEQFF. The CDR3 DNA sequence: TGTGCCAGCAGTGCGCTAGCAGCCAATGAGCAGTTCTTC.

The genes are TRBV11-2 and TRBJ2-3; 14 bases align to TRBD2. V gave up 1 base and J gave up 6 bases; unmatched junction bases: 6. Germline V gene sequence: CDR1 SGHAT, CDR2 FQNNGV. This CDR3 has 17 residues. CDR3 region: CASSLGGTSGSEDTQYF. The CDR3 DNA is TGTGCCAGCAGCTTAGGTGGGACTAGCGGGAGTGAGGATACGCAGTATTTT.

This chain links TRBV16 with TRBJ2-5; D might be TRBD2 (5 bases). V lost 0 bases and J lost 5, with 10 bases in between. CDR3 length equals 14 residues. Germline V lookup: CDR1 KGHSY, CDR2 FQNENV. DNA of the CDR3: TGTGCCAGCAGCCAATCGAGGGATCTGGAGACCCAGTACTTC. Its translation: CASSQSRDLETQYF.

This clone was recorded a few times. The rearrangement links TRBV6-5 to TRBJ1-3, with D uncertain. This CDR3 spans 11 amino acids. V was pared by 4 bases and J by 10 bases, with 8 bases between. Germline CDR1 MNHEY, CDR2 SVGAGI. The CDR3: CASSLQPTIYF. CDR3 nucleotide sequence: TGTGCCAGCAGTTTACAGCCTACCATATATTTT.

The J gene is TRBJ2-7, the V gene TRBV5-1, with D unresolved. The CDR3 totals 15 residues. Trimming took off 0 bases at V and 4 bases at J, with 14 bases between the two ends. Per the germline V gene, CDR1 is SGHRS and CDR2 is YFSETQ. In DNA, the CDR3 is TGCGCCAGCAGCTTGGGGCCCCCAGACACATACGAGCAGTACTTC. Encoded protein: CASSLGPPDTYEQYF.

This clone is a singleton in its sample. V usage is TRBV10-3 and J usage is TRBJ2-5, with a weak D call TRBD1 (7 bases). The CDR3 runs to 14 residues. V lost 4 bases and J lost 5, with 14 bases in between. Germline CDR1 is ENHRY and CDR2 is SYGVKD. The CDR3 DNA sequence: TGTGCCATCAGTGCGGAGGGGGCAGGGGAGACCCAGTACTTC. Amino acid sequence: CAISAEGAGETQYF.

The DNA for the CDR3 is TGCGCCAGCAGCGTCGCTAGCCACTACAATGAGCAGTTCTTC. Encoded protein: CASSVASHYNEQFF. The chain links TRBV5-1 to TRBJ2-1; maybe TRBD2 (5 bases). This CDR3 is 14 amino acids long. V shed 4 bases and J shed 3 bases, with 11 bases lying between them. Germline V gives CDR1 SGHRS, CDR2 YFSETQ.

This rearrangement joins TRBV15 to TRBJ1-1, with TRBD1 as a possible D gene (6 bases). Germline loops: CDR1 LNHNV, CDR2 YYDKDF (reference sequence). V was clipped by 0 bases and J by 6 bases, with 11 bases between them. The CDR3 consists of 14 residues. The CDR3 reads CATSRDRGLAEAFF. CDR3 in DNA: TGTGCCACCAGCAGAGACAGGGGTCTGGCTGAAGCTTTCTTT.

The V gene is TRBV5-1, the J gene TRBJ1-1; possibly TRBD1 for D (5 bases). Germline V gene lookup returns CDR1 SGHRS and CDR2 YFSETQ. The CDR3 sequence is 15 residues long. With 1 base removed from V and 1 base from J, the gap between germline ends came to 11 bases. The CDR3 protein is CASSLLSTENTEAFF. The CDR3, as DNA: TGCGCCAGCAGCTTGTTGTCGACAGAGAACACTGAAGCTTTCTTT.

V and J are TRBV5-5 and TRBJ2-5; D is undetermined. Trimming took off 3 bases at V and 9 bases at J, with 15 bases between the two ends. This CDR3 is built from 13 residues. Germline V gives CDR1 SGHKS, CDR2 YYEKEE (reference sequence). CDR3 protein: CASSSETAAAQYF. The CDR3 nucleotides read TGTGCCAGCAGCTCGGAGACGGCCGCGGCCCAGTACTTC.

J is TRBJ2-2 and V is TRBV19; D might be TRBD2 (6 bases). The CDR3 runs 16 residues. Trimming shortened V by 4 bases and J by 2 bases, and 14 bases separated the two germline ends. The germline V gene has CDR1 LNHDA and CDR2 SQIVND (reference sequence). CDR3 residues: CASSTRDSINTGELFF. Written as DNA, the CDR3 is TGTGCCAGTAGTACCCGGGACTCCATCAACACCGGGGAGCTGTTTTTT.